The 2 T cell receptor beta chains listed next were all sequenced from one sample in a study of T cell repertoires in cytomegalovirus infection. These receptors' targets are unknown. TCRdb fed the reads into MiXCR, producing one record per CDR3 protein. The sample includes fewer than 850,000 distinct CDR3 sequences, 25% to 30% of them seen just once. The input for sequencing was cultured CD8+ T cells from PBMCs, taken from culture after CMV antigen stimulation. These receptors were collected from a human donor in good health (CMV status not recorded). Some clones in this sample may be carry-over from other donors' samples.

The chain links TRBV6-2 or TRBV6-3 to TRBJ1-6, with TRBD1 identical over 8 bases. The V gene's germline CDR1 is MNHEY and CDR2 SVGEGT. This CDR3 has 11 amino acids. The DNA for the CDR3 is TGTGCGACAGGGGAGAATTCACCCCTCCACTTT. This encodes CATGENSPLHF.

This clonotype was counted a single time. The junction differs from germline at one of its ends, possibly a read error. The V and J genes are TRBV24-1 and TRBJ2-1, with 10 bases matching TRBD1. The CDR3 is 13 amino acids. Germline CDR1 reads KGHDR; CDR2 reads SFDVKD. In DNA form, the CDR3 reads TGTGCCACCAGTGACCAAAGGACAGGGGGTGAGATCTTC. Protein product: CATSDQRTGGEIF.